A selection of T cell receptor beta chains follows, all from one sample in a study of identical twins. MiXCR, applied by TCRdb to the 5' RACE reads, yields one record per CDR3 protein. The profile shows roughly 1,500,000 distinct CDR3 sequences, about 32% of them singletons. Sequences were obtained from cord blood. These receptors came from a newborn girl in good health. Each CDR3 is given with its conserved first and last residue. The order of the fields is D gene, V gene, J gene, clone size, CDR3 protein, CDR3 DNA. The D gene is left open where the match is weak. Rows may omit the clone size; those that give it use once, few, many or a size class.

d_gene: TRBD2; v_gene: TRBV19; j_gene: TRBJ2-1; abundance: once; CDR3aa: CASTSGRDRFF; CDR3nt: TGTGCCAGTACGTCCGGGAGGGATAGGTTCTTC
d_gene: TRBD1; v_gene: TRBV12-3/TRBV12-4; j_gene: TRBJ2-3; abundance: NA; CDR3aa: CASSVTGADAQYF; CDR3nt: TGTGCCAGCAGCGTGACAGGGGCAGATGCGCAGTATTTT
d_gene: NA; v_gene: TRBV28; j_gene: TRBJ2-1; abundance: NA; CDR3aa: CASRGGRGNNEQFF; CDR3nt: TGTGCCAGCAGGGGAGGGAGGGGGAACAATGAGCAGTTCTTC
d_gene: TRBD2; v_gene: TRBV7-9; j_gene: TRBJ2-3; abundance: many; CDR3aa: CASSLVLAGGTDTQYF; CDR3nt: TGTGCCAGCAGCTTAGTGCTAGCGGGAGGTACAGATACGCAGTATTTT
d_gene: NA; v_gene: TRBV12-3/TRBV12-4; j_gene: TRBJ2-2; abundance: once; CDR3aa: CAGGSGTGELFF; CDR3nt: TGTGCTGGCGGGTCAGGGACCGGGGAGCTGTTTTTT
d_gene: NA; v_gene: TRBV19; j_gene: TRBJ2-1; abundance: NA; CDR3aa: CASSILAKNEQFF; CDR3nt: TGTGCCAGTAGTATATTAGCGAAAAATGAGCAGTTCTTC
d_gene: NA; v_gene: TRBV6-1; j_gene: TRBJ1-5; abundance: NA; CDR3aa: CASSEVKNQPQHF; CDR3nt: TGTGCCAGCAGTGAAGTAAAGAATCAGCCCCAGCATTTT
d_gene: NA; v_gene: TRBV29-1; j_gene: TRBJ2-7; abundance: few; CDR3aa: CSVGGPAVYEQYF; CDR3nt: TGCAGCGTTGGAGGGCCGGCCGTCTACGAGCAGTACTTC
d_gene: TRBD2; v_gene: TRBV4-2; j_gene: TRBJ2-1; abundance: NA; CDR3aa: CASSQDQVLAGGIYNEQFF; CDR3nt: TGTGCCAGCAGCCAAGATCAGGTCTTGGCGGGGGGTATCTACAATGAGCAGTTCTTC
d_gene: TRBD2; v_gene: TRBV9; j_gene: TRBJ2-7; abundance: NA; CDR3aa: CASSPSGSDPSSYNEQYF; CDR3nt: TGTGCCAGCAGCCCTAGCGGGAGCGACCCTAGCTCCTACAATGAGCAGTACTTC
d_gene: NA; v_gene: TRBV7-9; j_gene: TRBJ2-1; abundance: once; CDR3aa: CASSLDGRWNEQFF; CDR3nt: TGTGCCAGCAGCTTAGACGGGAGATGGAATGAGCAGTTCTTC
d_gene: NA; v_gene: TRBV24-1; j_gene: TRBJ2-1; abundance: NA; CDR3aa: CATSDYEGGQETQFF; CDR3nt: TGTGCCACCAGTGATTACGAGGGGGGCCAAGAGACCCAGTTCTTC
d_gene: TRBD2; v_gene: TRBV28; j_gene: TRBJ2-7; abundance: NA; CDR3aa: CASNPSGRIEDEQYF; CDR3nt: TGTGCCAGCAACCCTAGCGGGAGGATAGAGGACGAGCAGTACTTC
d_gene: NA; v_gene: TRBV29-1; j_gene: TRBJ1-1; abundance: NA; CDR3aa: CSVTEHLQGRAFF; CDR3nt: TGCAGCGTCACCGAACATCTACAGGGAAGAGCTTTCTTT
d_gene: TRBD2; v_gene: TRBV24-1; j_gene: TRBJ2-3; abundance: many; CDR3aa: CATSDPRTSADTQYF; CDR3nt: TGTGCCACCAGTGACCCGCGAACTAGCGCAGATACGCAGTATTTT
d_gene: TRBD1; v_gene: TRBV20-1; j_gene: TRBJ2-7; abundance: NA; CDR3aa: CSANRDRAYEQYF; CDR3nt: TGCAGTGCTAACCGGGACAGGGCCTACGAGCAGTACTTC
d_gene: NA; v_gene: TRBV4-2; j_gene: TRBJ2-4; abundance: many; CDR3aa: CASSQVGRERDIQYF; CDR3nt: TGTGCCAGCAGCCAAGTAGGCAGGGAAAGGGACATTCAGTACTTC
d_gene: NA; v_gene: TRBV9; j_gene: TRBJ1-5; abundance: NA; CDR3aa: CASSVSTDSNQPQHF; CDR3nt: TGTGCCAGCAGCGTAAGTACCGATAGCAATCAGCCCCAGCATTTT
d_gene: NA; v_gene: TRBV10-3; j_gene: TRBJ1-2; abundance: NA; CDR3aa: CAISESVGSNYGYTF; CDR3nt: TGTGCCATCAGTGAGTCCGTAGGGTCTAACTATGGCTACACCTTC
d_gene: TRBD2; v_gene: TRBV29-1; j_gene: TRBJ2-1; abundance: few; CDR3aa: CSVYSGGADNEQFF; CDR3nt: TGCAGCGTTTATAGCGGGGGGGCCGACAATGAGCAGTTCTTC